A single sample is the source of the 14 T cell receptor beta chains below, sequenced in a study of blood T cell repertoires in COVID-19. Using immunoSEQ multiplex PCR, the repertoire was profiled, and TCRdb retains in-frame clones only, with some absent. The sample has 200,000 to 250,000 clones; around four fifths are singletons. The sample consisted of peripheral blood. These TCRs come from a woman aged 45-60 years with active or convalescent COVID-19.

This clone appeared a single time. This chain links TRBV10-3 with TRBJ2-3; maybe TRBD1 (7 bases). The V end lost 10 bases, the J end lost 2 bases, and 13 bases lay between the germline ends. Germline CDR1 ENHRY, CDR2 SYGVKD. The CDR3 is 13 amino acids. The CDR3 reads CATQGGDTDTQYF. As DNA, the CDR3 is TGTGCCACTCAGGGGGGAGACACAGATACGCAGTATTTT.

Points on this clone: Germline is not matched at one junction end, which may reflect a read error. The rearrangement uses TRBV5-4 and TRBJ1-5, with 7 bases aligning to TRBD1. This CDR3 has 16 residues. Germline V gene sequence: CDR1 SGHNT, CDR2 YYREEE (reference sequence). The CDR3 bases are TGTGCCAGCAGTCGCCTGGGAGACAGGGAAGGGACAAGGGAGTCTTTT. Its translation: CASSRLGDREGTRESF.

The chain is built from TRBV29-1 and TRBJ2-2; D is ambiguous. The CDR3 runs 13 residues. Germline V gene sequence: CDR1 SQVTM, CDR2 ANQGSEA. Trimming removed 3 bases at V and 5 bases at J, with 10 bases between. CDR3 sequence: CSVDLLRTGELFF. In nucleotides, the CDR3 is TGCAGCGTTGACCTCTTGCGTACCGGGGAGCTGTTTTTT.

The CDR3 DNA sequence: TGCGCCAGCAGCTTGTCAGGCCAGGGCGAAGGCTACACCTTC. Residues: CASSLSGQGEGYTF. This chain connects TRBV5-1 to TRBJ1-2, with D maybe TRBD1 (5 bases). V dropped 1 base and J dropped 8 bases, with 15 bases sitting between them. Germline loops: CDR1 SGHRS, CDR2 YFSETQ. This CDR3 region has 14 residues.

V and J are TRBV2 and TRBJ2-5; 15 nucleotides agree with TRBD2. This CDR3 spans 16 amino acids. Germline loops: CDR1 SNHLY, CDR2 FYNNEI. V trimming: 6 bases; J trimming: 5 bases; junction bases outside the gene matches: 7. The CDR3 DNA is TGTGCCAGCAGAACCGGGACTAGCGGGGGGAGGGAGACCCAGTACTTC. It encodes CASRTGTSGGRETQYF. The entire variable domain, with the rest obtained from reference TRBV2 and TRBJ2-5, is as follows: EPEVTQTPSHQVTQMGQEVILRCVPISNHLYFYWYRQILGQKVEFLVSFYNNEISEKSEIFDDQFSVERPDGSNFTLKIRSTKLEDSAMYFCASRTGTSGGRETQYFGPGTRLLVL.

In its sample, this clone was seen a few times. The V and J genes are TRBV4-1 and TRBJ1-5; 9 nucleotides align to TRBD1. Germline V gene lookup returns CDR1 MGHRA and CDR2 YSYEKL. This CDR3 has 16 residues. Trimming took 4 bases from V and 3 from J; bases not matched to a gene: 7. The CDR3 spells CASSPLDRGINQPQHF. Written as DNA, the CDR3 is TGCGCCAGCAGCCCCCTGGACAGGGGAATCAATCAGCCCCAGCATTTT.

V and J are TRBV7-9 and TRBJ2-7; 10 nucleotides match TRBD1. The CDR3 covers 14 residues. CDR1 and CDR2 (germline): SEHNR, FQNEAQ (reference sequence). V lost 7 bases and J lost 5; bases outside the gene matches: 8. The DNA for the CDR3 is TGTGCCAGCAAAACCGGGACAGGGGAGGACGAGCAGTACTTC. Its protein product is CASKTGTGEDEQYF.

The chain employs TRBV28 and TRBJ2-1; D not resolved. The CDR3 consists of 14 residues. Trimming stripped 6 bases from V and 7 bases from J, with 16 bases between. Germline loops: CDR1 MDHEN, CDR2 SYDVKM. CDR3 region: CASRRRLTENEQFF. Here the CDR3 DNA reads TGTGCCAGCAGACGTCGACTGACGGAGAATGAGCAGTTCTTC.

The chain has TRBV6-4 and TRBJ2-1, with 7 bases matching TRBD2. With V trimmed by 2 bases and J by 10 bases, 11 bases remained unmatched. The CDR3 length is 15 residues. Per the germline V gene, CDR1 is MRHNA and CDR2 is SNTAGT. CDR3 amino acids: CASSDVRGGPGEQFF. The CDR3 nucleotides read TGTGCCAGCAGTGACGTTCGGGGAGGGCCTGGGGAGCAGTTCTTC.

The V gene is TRBV28, the J gene TRBJ1-1, with D hard to call. The CDR3 has 17 amino acids. V lost 6 bases and J lost 1, with 21 bases in between. CDR1 MDHEN and CDR2 SYDVKM come from the germline V gene. The CDR3 loop is CASREATAERGNTEAFF. In DNA form, the CDR3 reads TGTGCCAGCAGGGAGGCAACGGCGGAGAGAGGGAACACTGAAGCTTTCTTT.

This clone was seen many times. The chain couples TRBV28 to TRBJ1-6; 7 bases align to TRBD1. The junction had 11 bases not matched to a gene; V was cut back by 5 bases and J by 10 bases. The CDR3 sequence is 15 residues long. The germline V gene encodes CDR1 MDHEN and CDR2 SYDVKM. In DNA form, the CDR3 reads TGTGCCAGCAGTCCGACCCCCGACAGGGCATCACCCCTCCACTTT. Translated, it gives CASSPTPDRASPLHF.

The chain has TRBV7-8 and TRBJ1-4; TRBD1 is a possible D gene (5 bases). The CDR3 sequence is 16 residues long. Germline V gene data show CDR1 as SGHVS and CDR2 as FQNEAQ. The V and J ends lost 1 base and 10 bases respectively, with 19 bases between them. CDR3 nucleotide sequence: TGTGCCAGCAGCTTAGGGACCGCAGGGAAAGATAGAAAACTGTTTTTT. Translated, it gives CASSLGTAGKDRKLFF.

The V call is TRBV6-5, the J call TRBJ1-2; D remains ambiguous. Trimming removed 6 bases from V and 0 bases from J, with 14 bases in between. The germline gives CDR1 MNHEY, CDR2 SVGAGI. The CDR3 sequence is 15 residues long. In DNA, the CDR3 is TGTGCCAGCAGCCCAGGAGGGTCCACTAACTATGGCTACACCTTC. The encoded protein is CASSPGGSTNYGYTF.

On this clone: The same CDR3 can be traced to other DNA sequences in this sample. J is TRBJ2-5 and V is TRBV29-1, with 8 nucleotides matching TRBD2. Looked up from germline, CDR1 is SQVTM and CDR2 is ANQGSEA. V shed 3 bases and J 5 bases; nucleotides not matched to a gene: 11. The CDR3 contains 15 residues. CDR3 nucleotide sequence: TGCAGCGTTGACCTTGCGGGGGGCGGGGGGGAGACCCAGTACTTC. It encodes CSVDLAGGGGETQYF.